The 10 T cell receptor beta chains presented below share a single source sample, sequenced in a study of shared clonotypes between healthy human individuals. Assay used: immunoSEQ multiplex PCR; TCRdb lists only in-frame clones, some missing. The sample lists about 2 million clones; approximately 94% were seen once. In the naive CD8 group, cells lacked CD45RO and were positively selected for CCR7, so terminally differentiated effector memory CD45RA+ cells were left out. The sequencing input was naive CD8+ T cells sorted from blood. The receptor set was obtained from a young man in good health.

The V and J genes are TRBV6-1 and TRBJ1-2, with D unclear. Germline assignment: CDR1 MNHNS and CDR2 SASEGT. The CDR3 length is 14 residues. Trimming took off 2 bases at V and 12 bases at J, with 19 bases between the two ends. The CDR3 loop is CASSEKRDPTRDTF. DNA of the CDR3: TGTGCCAGCAGTGAAAAAAGAGACCCGACGAGGGACACCTTC.

The chain carries TRBV14 and TRBJ2-1; D is perhaps TRBD1 or TRBD2 (5 bases each). This CDR3 comprises 16 residues. Trimming stripped 0 bases from V and 7 bases from J, with 16 bases between. Per germline, CDR1 SGHDN and CDR2 FVKESK. The chain's CDR3 is CASSQDFTGTRNEQFF. For the CDR3, the DNA is TGTGCCAGCAGCCAAGATTTTACGGGGACCCGGAATGAGCAGTTCTTC.

This rearrangement joins TRBV12-5 to TRBJ2-5; the match to TRBD1 covers 9 bases. Germline V gene sequence: CDR1 LGHNT, CDR2 FRNRAP. V lost 6 bases and J lost 3; bases outside the gene matches: 5. The CDR3 length is 14 residues. The DNA for the CDR3 is TGTGCTAGTGGGCCCGGGACAGGGAAAGAGACCCAGTACTTC. This sequence encodes CASGPGTGKETQYF. Full variable domain (missing parts from reference TRBV12-5 and TRBJ2-5): DARVTQTPRHKVTEMGQEVTMRCQPILGHNTVFWYRQTMMQGLELLAYFRNRAPLDDSGMPKDRFSAEMPDATLATLKIQPSEPRDSAVYFCASGPGTGKETQYFGPGTRLLVL.

The gene calls are TRBV5-6 and TRBJ2-7; D unclear. The CDR3 spans 13 residues. The germline V gene encodes CDR1 SGHDT and CDR2 YYEEEE. V gave up 4 bases and J gave up 0 bases, with 8 bases separating them. The CDR3 DNA follows: TGTGCCAGCAGCGAAACCTTCTCCTACGAGCAGTACTTC. It encodes CASSETFSYEQYF.

This chain joins TRBV10-3 and TRBJ2-1; TRBD2 matches 7 bases. Germline CDR1 and CDR2: ENHRY and SYGVKD. This CDR3 has 12 residues. With 11 bases clipped from V and 4 bases from J, the junction kept 5 bases outside the gene matches. The CDR3 sequence: CAALGGYNEQFF. CDR3 coding DNA: TGTGCCGCCCTGGGAGGGTACAATGAGCAGTTCTTC.

The CDR3 bases are TGTGCCAGCAGCCCCCAAGCGGGAGAGGGTACAGATACGCAGTATTTT. Translated: CASSPQAGEGTDTQYF. The rearrangement joins TRBV7-9 to TRBJ2-3, with 8 bases matching TRBD2. Losses at the gene ends were 5 bases for V and 3 bases for J; bases not matched to a gene: 10. This CDR3 spans 16 amino acids. In germline, CDR1 is SEHNR, CDR2 FQNEAQ (reference sequence).

The chain carries TRBV11-2 and TRBJ1-2, with a possible D match to TRBD1 (6 bases). The V end lost 6 bases, the J end lost 0 bases, and 23 bases lay between the germline ends. Germline CDR1 SGHAT, CDR2 FQNNGV. The CDR3 is 18 residues long. DNA for the CDR3: TGTGCCAGCAGTTTACCCGGGACATCGTTTTTTACTAACTATGGCTACACCTTC. As protein: CASSLPGTSFFTNYGYTF.

This clone was seen once. V gene TRBV5-4 combines with J gene TRBJ2-7; D is uncertain. The V end was cut by 0 bases, the J end by 0 bases, with 7 bases between. The CDR3 extends over 14 amino acids. CDR1 is SGHNT, CDR2 YYREEE, per germline (reference sequence). CDR3 sequence reads: CASSLGAFSYEQYF. The CDR3 nucleotides read TGTGCCAGCAGCTTGGGGGCCTTCTCCTACGAGCAGTACTTC.

The chain uses TRBV21-1 and TRBJ1-2. TRBV21-1 is marked as a pseudogene. CDR3 length equals 16 residues. The DNA of the CDR3 is TGTGCCAGCAGCGCACCATCGGGACGGAGAATCTATGGCTACACCTTC. Translation gives CASSAPSGRRIYGYTF.

The V gene is TRBV9, the J gene TRBJ2-7; D is ambiguous. Germline V lookup: CDR1 SGDLS, CDR2 YYNGEE. This CDR3 has 14 amino acids. Between the trimmed V and J ends, which lost 4 bases and 1 base, there was a span of 12 bases. The CDR3: CASSPGGESYEQYF. The CDR3 bases are TGTGCCAGCAGCCCAGGTGGGGAATCCTACGAGCAGTACTTC.